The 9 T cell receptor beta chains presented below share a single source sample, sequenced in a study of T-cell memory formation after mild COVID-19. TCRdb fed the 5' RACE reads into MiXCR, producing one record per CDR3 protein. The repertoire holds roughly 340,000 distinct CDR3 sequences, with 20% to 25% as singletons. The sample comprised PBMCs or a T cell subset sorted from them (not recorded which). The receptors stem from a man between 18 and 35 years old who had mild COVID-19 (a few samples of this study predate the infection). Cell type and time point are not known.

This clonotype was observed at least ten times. CDR3 DNA sequence: TGTGCCAGCAGCTCGGACCGAGCGATTCCCTACAATGAGCAGTTCTTC. Translation gives CASSSDRAIPYNEQFF. V and J are TRBV7-8 and TRBJ2-1; D remains unclear. Germline-derived CDR1 and CDR2 are SGHVS and FQNEAQ. This CDR3 has 16 residues. V shed 4 bases and J shed 2 bases, with 15 bases lying between them.

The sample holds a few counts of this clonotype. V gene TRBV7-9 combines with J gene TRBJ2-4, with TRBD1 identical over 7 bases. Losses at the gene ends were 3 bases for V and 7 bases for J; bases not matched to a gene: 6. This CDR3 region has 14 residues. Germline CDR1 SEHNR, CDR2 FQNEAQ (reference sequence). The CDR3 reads CASSLGTARNIQYF. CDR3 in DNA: TGTGCCAGCAGCTTGGGGACAGCAAGGAACATTCAGTACTTC.

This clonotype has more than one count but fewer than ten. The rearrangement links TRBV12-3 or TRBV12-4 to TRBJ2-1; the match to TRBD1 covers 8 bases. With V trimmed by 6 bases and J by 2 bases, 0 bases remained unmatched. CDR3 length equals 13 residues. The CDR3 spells CASRDRAYNEQFF. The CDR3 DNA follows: TGTGCCAGCAGGGACAGGGCCTACAATGAGCAGTTCTTC.

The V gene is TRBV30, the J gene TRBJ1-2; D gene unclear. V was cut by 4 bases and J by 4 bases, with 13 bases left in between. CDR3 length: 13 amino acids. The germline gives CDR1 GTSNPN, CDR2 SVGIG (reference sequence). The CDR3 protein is CAWNFGDRYGYTF. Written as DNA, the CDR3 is TGTGCCTGGAATTTCGGTGATCGCTATGGCTACACCTTC.

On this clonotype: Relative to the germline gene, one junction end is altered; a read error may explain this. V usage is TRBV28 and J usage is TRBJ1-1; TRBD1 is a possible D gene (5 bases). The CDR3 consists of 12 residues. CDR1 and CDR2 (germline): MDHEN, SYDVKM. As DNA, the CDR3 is TGTGCCAGCAGTTCCGGGACGACTGAAGATTTCTTT. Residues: CASSSGTTEDFF. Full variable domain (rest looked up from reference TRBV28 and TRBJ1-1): DVKVTQSSRYLVKRTGEKVFLECVQDMDHENMFWYRQDPGLGLRLIYFSYDVKMKEKGDIPEGYSVSREKKERFSLILESASTNQTSMYLCASSSGTTEDFFGQGTRLTVV.

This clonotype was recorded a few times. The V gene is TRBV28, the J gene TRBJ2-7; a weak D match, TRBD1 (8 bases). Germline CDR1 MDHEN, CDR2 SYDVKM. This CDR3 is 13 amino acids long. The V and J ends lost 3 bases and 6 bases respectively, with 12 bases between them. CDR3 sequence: CASSFNRGGEQYV. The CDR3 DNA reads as TGTGCCAGCAGTTTCAACAGGGGGGGCGAGCAGTACGTC.

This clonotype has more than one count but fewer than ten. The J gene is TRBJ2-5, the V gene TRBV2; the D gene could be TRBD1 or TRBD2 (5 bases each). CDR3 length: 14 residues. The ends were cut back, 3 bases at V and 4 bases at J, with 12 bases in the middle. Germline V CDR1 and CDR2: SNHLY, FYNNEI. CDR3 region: CASSELPGAETQYF. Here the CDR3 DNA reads TGTGCCAGCAGTGAGTTACCCGGGGCAGAGACCCAGTACTTC.

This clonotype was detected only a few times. CDR3 residues: CASSLEGKVRTDTQYF. CDR3 bases: TGTGCCAGCAGCTTAGAAGGGAAAGTTCGGACAGATACGCAGTATTTT. The genes are TRBV7-8 and TRBJ2-3; no clear D. Germline CDR1 is SGHVS and CDR2 is FQNEAQ. The CDR3 runs 16 residues. The V and J ends lost 1 base and 3 bases respectively, with 14 bases between them.

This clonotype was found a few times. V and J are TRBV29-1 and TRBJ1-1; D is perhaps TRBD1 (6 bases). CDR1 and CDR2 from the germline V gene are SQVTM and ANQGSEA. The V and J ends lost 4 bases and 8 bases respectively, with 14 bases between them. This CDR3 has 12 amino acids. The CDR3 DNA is TGCAGCGTTGTGGAGGGGGTAGGCGAAGCTTTCTTT. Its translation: CSVVEGVGEAFF.